The rows below give T cell receptor beta chains drawn from one sample of a study of T cell responses to AZD1222 COVID-19 vaccine. Measured with immunoSEQ multiplex PCR; TCRdb has only the in-frame clones, and not every one. The table records roughly 180,000 clones, around 93% of them present only once. Source: peripheral blood, taken on day 0 of AZD1222 vaccination. These receptors were taken from an adult in good health. Each CDR3 is given with its conserved first and last residue. Each record gives: CDR3 protein, J gene, V gene, clone size. Where a row states a size, it is once, few, many or the class of an expanded clone; other rows omit it.

CDR3aa: CASSESGTGRYEQYF
j_gene: TRBJ2-7
v_gene: TRBV6-1
abundance: -

CDR3aa: CASSPRQGFETQYF
j_gene: TRBJ2-5
v_gene: TRBV18
abundance: -

CDR3aa: CASREGLAGGSGQYF
j_gene: TRBJ2-5
v_gene: TRBV10-2
abundance: -

CDR3aa: CATSRAAAGNTEAFF
j_gene: TRBJ1-1
v_gene: TRBV15
abundance: -

CDR3aa: CASSWGQGSSPDTQYF
j_gene: TRBJ2-3
v_gene: TRBV7-2
abundance: -

CDR3aa: CASSYSETASYEQYF
j_gene: TRBJ2-7
v_gene: TRBV6-5
abundance: -

CDR3aa: CASSFQVNTEAFF
j_gene: TRBJ1-1
v_gene: TRBV12-3/TRBV12-4
abundance: -

CDR3aa: CASTPPAGGVFRNTEAFF
j_gene: TRBJ1-1
v_gene: TRBV19
abundance: -

CDR3aa: CASRQVPTEAFF
j_gene: TRBJ1-1
v_gene: TRBV12-3/TRBV12-4
abundance: -

CDR3aa: CASSLAATGSQETQYF
j_gene: TRBJ2-5
v_gene: TRBV7-2
abundance: -

CDR3aa: CASSLSRDSVLTF
j_gene: TRBJ2-6
v_gene: TRBV28
abundance: -

CDR3aa: CASSLRLAHSTDTQYF
j_gene: TRBJ2-3
v_gene: TRBV5-6
abundance: -

CDR3aa: CASSVGDRGHYEQYF
j_gene: TRBJ2-7
v_gene: TRBV9
abundance: -

CDR3aa: CASSYRGRDTGELFF
j_gene: TRBJ2-2
v_gene: TRBV6-5
abundance: -

CDR3aa: CASSNYPRGREYGYTF
j_gene: TRBJ1-2
v_gene: TRBV11-2
abundance: -

CDR3aa: CASSPLDRAYGYTF
j_gene: TRBJ1-2
v_gene: TRBV6-6
abundance: -

CDR3aa: CASSFGSGGGNEQFF
j_gene: TRBJ2-1
v_gene: TRBV5-1
abundance: -

CDR3aa: CASSLLGGQGAFIGNEQFF
j_gene: TRBJ2-1
v_gene: TRBV28
abundance: -

CDR3aa: CASSPRTGANEKLFF
j_gene: TRBJ1-4
v_gene: TRBV18
abundance: -

CDR3aa: CASSTPPGNTEAFF
j_gene: TRBJ1-1
v_gene: TRBV6-6
abundance: -

CDR3aa: CASSEIGRLRTSPLHF
j_gene: TRBJ1-6
v_gene: TRBV6-1
abundance: few

CDR3aa: CASRGTRDNEKLFF
j_gene: TRBJ1-4
v_gene: TRBV6-6
abundance: -

CDR3aa: CATSSRTASAEQFF
j_gene: TRBJ2-1
v_gene: TRBV15
abundance: -

CDR3aa: CASSLAGTGSGYTF
j_gene: TRBJ1-2
v_gene: TRBV7-9
abundance: -

CDR3aa: CASSPSRIAGERNEQFF
j_gene: TRBJ2-1
v_gene: TRBV18
abundance: -

CDR3aa: CASGAGRASGQGAENYGYTF
j_gene: TRBJ1-2
v_gene: TRBV30
abundance: -

CDR3aa: CASRRLYEQYF
j_gene: TRBJ2-7
v_gene: TRBV27
abundance: once

CDR3aa: CASSLGSSYNSPLHF
j_gene: TRBJ1-6
v_gene: TRBV5-4
abundance: -

CDR3aa: CASSLEGEKRQPQHF
j_gene: TRBJ1-5
v_gene: TRBV5-1
abundance: -

CDR3aa: CSVGGRVTDTQYF
j_gene: TRBJ2-3
v_gene: TRBV29-1
abundance: -

CDR3aa: CASSLTWGEKYYEQYF
j_gene: TRBJ2-7
v_gene: TRBV28
abundance: -

CDR3aa: CASSLLGTGSPLHF
j_gene: TRBJ1-6
v_gene: TRBV27
abundance: -

CDR3aa: CASSYSRNQREGPQETQYF
j_gene: TRBJ2-5
v_gene: TRBV6-2/TRBV6-3
abundance: -

CDR3aa: CASSLGSDRGNNNQPQHF
j_gene: TRBJ1-5
v_gene: TRBV7-9
abundance: once

CDR3aa: CASSRSLPPDTQYF
j_gene: TRBJ2-3
v_gene: TRBV7-3
abundance: -

CDR3aa: CASSPKGVAEQYF
j_gene: TRBJ2-7
v_gene: TRBV7-9
abundance: -

CDR3aa: CASGLVGRNNEQFF
j_gene: TRBJ2-1
v_gene: TRBV12-5
abundance: -

CDR3aa: CASSYLGTSTDTQYF
j_gene: TRBJ2-3
v_gene: TRBV7-8
abundance: once

CDR3aa: CSVIEFLGTKREQFF
j_gene: TRBJ2-1
v_gene: TRBV29-1
abundance: -

CDR3aa: CASSFLTGTGRTNEKLFF
j_gene: TRBJ1-4
v_gene: TRBV27
abundance: -

CDR3aa: CASSEGVGDRGYEQYF
j_gene: TRBJ2-7
v_gene: TRBV2
abundance: -

CDR3aa: CASSQNPWRSDTEAFF
j_gene: TRBJ1-1
v_gene: TRBV3-1/TRBV3-2
abundance: once

CDR3aa: CASSGAGGKETQYF
j_gene: TRBJ2-5
v_gene: TRBV2
abundance: once

CDR3aa: CASSPMLRQETQYF
j_gene: TRBJ2-5
v_gene: TRBV7-2
abundance: -

CDR3aa: CASSPFTQFYTEAFF
j_gene: TRBJ1-1
v_gene: TRBV19
abundance: -

CDR3aa: CSVAGTSGREGTQYF
j_gene: TRBJ2-5
v_gene: TRBV29-1
abundance: -

CDR3aa: CAWNSGQETQYF
j_gene: TRBJ2-5
v_gene: TRBV30
abundance: -

CDR3aa: CASSRRPGAFDEQYF
j_gene: TRBJ2-7
v_gene: TRBV28
abundance: -

CDR3aa: CASSQDLGPREQYF
j_gene: TRBJ2-7
v_gene: TRBV14
abundance: -

CDR3aa: CASSFGQRTEAFF
j_gene: TRBJ1-1
v_gene: TRBV7-8
abundance: -

CDR3aa: CASSLVAGGDEQYF
j_gene: TRBJ2-7
v_gene: TRBV5-4
abundance: -

CDR3aa: CASSAAAPGPQHF
j_gene: TRBJ1-5
v_gene: TRBV11-2
abundance: once

CDR3aa: CASSQAGTGVHGYTF
j_gene: TRBJ1-2
v_gene: TRBV14
abundance: -

CDR3aa: CASSLGTGNEQFF
j_gene: TRBJ2-1
v_gene: TRBV5-1
abundance: -

CDR3aa: CASSTRGFYNEQFF
j_gene: TRBJ2-1
v_gene: TRBV19
abundance: -

CDR3aa: CASRGQGAEKLFF
j_gene: TRBJ1-4
v_gene: TRBV27
abundance: -

CDR3aa: CASAIRGPGEQYF
j_gene: TRBJ2-7
v_gene: TRBV25-1
abundance: -